Listed here are 29 T cell receptor beta chains from one sample, sequenced in a study of blood T cell repertoires in COVID-19. Assay: immunoSEQ multiplex PCR; the TCRdb copy retains only in-frame clones and omits some. Here the sample spans about 190,000 clones, 87% being singletons. Sequences were obtained from peripheral blood. The receptors were gathered from a man aged 55 to 70 with active or convalescent COVID-19.

CDR3 residues: CASSRTGVEGGELFF. CDR3 coding DNA: TGTGCCAGCAGCCGGACAGGGGTAGAGGGCGGGGAGCTGTTTTTT. This chain links TRBV5-5 with TRBJ2-2, with TRBD1 matching 9 bases. The ends lost 4 bases at V and 7 bases at J; junction bases unmatched: 8. From germline, CDR1 is SGHKS and CDR2 YYEKEE (reference sequence). The CDR3 length is 15 residues.

The V gene is TRBV18, the J gene TRBJ2-2, with D tentatively TRBD1 (7 bases). The ends were cut back, 3 bases at V and 5 bases at J, with 10 bases in the middle. This CDR3 comprises 14 residues. Germline-derived CDR1 and CDR2 are KGHSH and LQKENI. The CDR3 bases are TGTGCCAGCTCACCGCGGGGACAGACCGGGGAGCTGTTTTTT. It specifies CASSPRGQTGELFF.

This chain uses TRBV2 with TRBJ2-3; 11 bases agree with TRBD2. There are 18 residues in the CDR3. Unmatched junction bases numbered 18, after V lost 6 bases and J lost 7 bases. The germline gives CDR1 SNHLY, CDR2 FYNNEI. The CDR3 loop is CASSQLWTSGRLRNTQYF. The CDR3 region has the DNA TGTGCCAGCAGCCAATTGTGGACTAGCGGGCGCCTAAGGAATACGCAGTATTTT.

This clone was counted a single time. The chain is built from TRBV7-2 and TRBJ2-2, with TRBD2 matching over 8 bases. Trimming at V came to 2 bases and at J to 6 bases, leaving 8 bases not matched to a gene. Germline V gene sequence: CDR1 SGHTA, CDR2 FQGNSA. This CDR3 has 16 residues. CDR3 nucleotides: TGTGCCAGCAGCTTAAAAGGGACTAGTCGCGCCGGGGAGCTGTTTTTT. The encoded protein is CASSLKGTSRAGELFF.

The genes are TRBV18 and TRBJ2-5; D uncertain. CDR1 and CDR2 (germline): KGHSH, LQKENI. The CDR3 extends over 15 amino acids. Between the trimmed V and J ends, which lost 0 bases and 4 bases, there was a span of 12 bases. As DNA, the CDR3 is TGTGCCAGCTCACCACCGGCACTGCAGGCAGAGACCCAGTACTTC. Its protein is CASSPPALQAETQYF.

This clone was recorded once. The CDR3, as DNA: TGTGCCTGGAGTGGGGCTAGCGGGGGGGCCTACAATGAGCAGTTCTTC. It yields the protein CAWSGASGGAYNEQFF. This chain uses TRBV30 with TRBJ2-1; 12 positions agree with TRBD2. From germline, CDR1 is GTSNPN and CDR2 SVGIG (reference sequence). The trim removed 1 base at V and 2 bases at J, leaving 3 bases unmatched. There are 16 residues in the CDR3.

The chain uses TRBV5-5 and TRBJ1-6; 8 nucleotides line up with TRBD1. The CDR3 contains 15 residues. Germline lookup yields CDR1 SGHKS and CDR2 YYEKEE (reference sequence). Losses at the gene ends were 0 bases for V and 8 bases for J; bases not matched to a gene: 4. As DNA, the CDR3 is TGTGCCAGCAGCTTGGAAGACAGGGGTTATTCACCCCTCCACTTT. Amino acids: CASSLEDRGYSPLHF. The entire variable domain, with the rest obtained from reference TRBV5-5 and TRBJ1-6, is as follows: DAGVTQSPTHLIKTRGQQVTLRCSPISGHKSVSWYQQVLGQGPQFIFQYYEKEERGRGNFPDRFSARQFPNYSSELNVNALLLGDSALYLCASSLEDRGYSPLHFGNGTRLTVT.

The chain recombines TRBV12-3 or TRBV12-4 with TRBJ2-6; D unresolved. The CDR3 has 13 residues. Trimming removed 6 bases from V and 9 bases from J, with 12 bases in between. In nucleotides, the CDR3 is TGTGCCAGCAGCCGCACGGGTGGCAACGTCCTGACTTTC. Translation: CASSRTGGNVLTF.

The chain uses TRBV9 and TRBJ1-6; no clear D. V was cut by 7 bases and J by 10 bases, with 15 bases left in between. Germline lookup yields CDR1 SGDLS and CDR2 YYNGEE. The CDR3 contains 13 residues. In DNA, the CDR3 is TGTGCCAGCGGGAGAGTGGGAGACTCACCCCTCCACTTT. It is translated as CASGRVGDSPLHF.

The chain is built from TRBV7-8 and TRBJ2-7; TRBD2 aligns across 7 bases. The CDR3 loop spans 17 amino acids. Trimming cost V 1 base and J 5 bases; bases outside gene matches: 14. Germline V gives CDR1 SGHVS, CDR2 FQNEAQ. CDR3 nucleotide sequence: TGTGCCAGCAGCTTAGTTTTTTCGCGGGGGAATAGAGACGAGCAGTACTTC. Protein product: CASSLVFSRGNRDEQYF.

This chain joins TRBV18 and TRBJ2-1; D is possibly TRBD1 (5 bases). CDR1 and CDR2 from the germline V gene are KGHSH and LQKENI. CDR3 size: 17 residues. V was pared by 1 base and J by 3 bases, with 16 bases between. The CDR3 region is CASSPRQGKLSYNEQFF. The CDR3 nucleotides read TGTGCCAGCTCACCACGGCAGGGTAAATTGAGCTACAATGAGCAGTTCTTC.

CDR3 amino acids: CASSPGQGYTEAFF. The CDR3, as DNA: TGTGCCAGCAGCCCAGGACAGGGCTACACTGAAGCTTTCTTT. The J gene is TRBJ1-1, the V gene TRBV6-5; 8 nucleotides agree with TRBD1. The trim removed 6 bases at V and 3 bases at J, leaving 6 bases unmatched. This CDR3 comprises 14 residues. The V gene's germline CDR1 is MNHEY and CDR2 SVGAGI.

The CDR3: CASSPDRTVRGYTF. CDR3 bases: TGTGCCAGCTCACCAGACAGAACGGTGCGAGGCTACACCTTC. The chain recombines TRBV18 with TRBJ1-2, with D perhaps matching TRBD1 (5 bases). The CDR3 is 14 residues long. The germline gives CDR1 KGHSH, CDR2 LQKENI. V lost 2 bases, J lost 8 bases, and 15 bases lay in between.

This rearrangement joins TRBV12-3 or TRBV12-4 to TRBJ2-7; a possible D gene is TRBD2 (6 bases). The ends were cut back, 3 bases at V and 2 bases at J, with 8 bases in the middle. The CDR3 runs 13 residues. Here the CDR3 DNA reads TGTGCCAGCAGTTTGTCGGGGGCCTACGAGCAGTACTTC. It yields the protein CASSLSGAYEQYF.

This clone came up once. V is TRBV12-3 or TRBV12-4 and J is TRBJ2-7, with a weak D call TRBD1 (6 bases). The length of the CDR3 is 13 residues. The V end lost 5 bases, the J end lost 1 base, and 9 bases lay between the germline ends. The CDR3 sequence: CASSRQVSYEQYF. CDR3 DNA sequence: TGTGCCAGCAGTCGACAGGTATCCTACGAGCAGTACTTC.

The chain joins TRBV5-6 to TRBJ2-7, with 7 bases aligning to TRBD1. There are 15 residues in the CDR3. The V and J ends lost 3 bases and 4 bases, in that order; junction bases with no gene match: 10. Per germline, CDR1 SGHDT and CDR2 YYEEEE. DNA for the CDR3: TGTGCCAGCAGCTATATGACAGGGATTTCGTACGAGCAGTACTTC. Translated: CASSYMTGISYEQYF.

The V and J genes are TRBV27 and TRBJ1-4, with D possibly TRBD1 on 6 matching bases. V was shortened by 0 bases and J by 7 bases, with 9 bases between the two germline ends. This CDR3 is built from 14 residues. Per germline, CDR1 MNHEY and CDR2 SMNVEV (reference sequence). CDR3 coding DNA: TGTGCCAGCAGTTTATCGAGGACAGCTGAAAAACTGTTTTTT. Encoded protein: CASSLSRTAEKLFF.

This chain uses TRBV4-1 with TRBJ2-7; TRBD2 agrees at 8 bases. CDR3 size: 15 residues. The V segment lost 3 bases and the J segment 2 bases; nucleotides outside the gene matches: 6. Germline values: CDR1 MGHRA, CDR2 YSYEKL. The CDR3 is CASSQTSGGAYEQYF. The CDR3 bases are TGCGCCAGCAGCCAGACTTCCGGGGGGGCCTACGAGCAGTACTTC.

The chain joins TRBV5-1 to TRBJ2-7; 9 bases match TRBD1. CDR1 SGHRS and CDR2 YFSETQ come from the germline V gene. V trimming: 3 bases; J trimming: 2 bases; junction bases outside the gene matches: 9. The CDR3 is 16 amino acids. The CDR3 region has the DNA TGCGCCAGCAGCTGGGTCCCCGGGACAGGGCCCTACGAGCAGTACTTC. Protein sequence: CASSWVPGTGPYEQYF.

The gene calls are TRBV4-1 and TRBJ2-5, with TRBD2 as a possible D gene (6 bases). V dropped 2 bases and J dropped 5 bases, with 21 bases sitting between them. The CDR3 consists of 17 residues. Per germline, CDR1 MGHRA and CDR2 YSYEKL. This chain's CDR3 is CASSQNAGWGDGETQYF. The CDR3 region has the DNA TGCGCCAGCAGCCAAAACGCAGGCTGGGGGGACGGGGAGACCCAGTACTTC.

This chain connects TRBV7-6 to TRBJ2-1, with D unclear. The CDR3 has 15 residues. CDR1 is SGHVS and CDR2 is FNYEAQ in the germline V gene. V gave up 0 bases and J gave up 0 bases, with 6 bases separating them. The CDR3: CASSLAPSSYNEQFF. In nucleotides, the CDR3 is TGTGCCAGCAGCTTAGCGCCGAGCTCCTACAATGAGCAGTTCTTC.

The chain employs TRBV5-1 and TRBJ1-6; 7 positions match TRBD1. CDR3 length: 16 residues. V lost 4 bases to trimming and J lost 6 bases; unmatched junction nucleotides: 10. Germline V gene lookup returns CDR1 SGHRS and CDR2 YFSETQ. The chain's CDR3 is CASSPGTGESNSPLHF. CDR3 coding DNA: TGCGCCAGCAGCCCCGGCACAGGGGAGAGTAATTCACCCCTCCACTTT.

This clone was seen only once. The rearrangement links TRBV6-2 or TRBV6-3 to TRBJ1-1, with 9 bases lining up with TRBD1. This CDR3 has 16 residues. Germline V CDR1 and CDR2: MNHEY, SVGEGT. J lost 1 base, V lost 6 bases, and 9 bases had no gene match. The CDR3 DNA sequence: TGTGCCAGCAGCCTCGACAGGGGGAGTCGGAACACTGAAGCTTTCTTT. It yields the protein CASSLDRGSRNTEAFF.

This chain uses TRBV9 with TRBJ1-6; D is perhaps TRBD1 (6 bases). The CDR3 sequence is 16 residues long. CDR1 and CDR2 from the germline V gene are SGDLS and YYNGEE. The germline V and J ends were trimmed by 2 bases and 8 bases, with 17 bases remaining between them. Written as DNA, the CDR3 is TGTGCCAGCAGCGTTATAAGGGGGGGGAAAGATTCACCCCTCCACTTT. Its protein is CASSVIRGGKDSPLHF.

This rearrangement joins TRBV5-4 to TRBJ1-2; 9 nucleotides agree with TRBD1. Germline V gene sequence: CDR1 SGHNT, CDR2 YYREEE (reference sequence). This CDR3 is 14 amino acids long. The J segment lost 7 bases and the V segment lost 0 bases, leaving 4 bases of the junction unmatched. CDR3 DNA: TGTGCCAGCAGCTTGGGGACAGGGGACTCTGGCTACACCTTC. Amino acid sequence: CASSLGTGDSGYTF.

The genes are TRBV6-5 and TRBJ1-3, with 7 nucleotides matching TRBD1. The V and J ends lost 6 bases and 4 bases, in that order; junction bases with no gene match: 6. Germline V gives CDR1 MNHEY, CDR2 SVGAGI. The CDR3 runs to 14 residues. DNA of the CDR3: TGTGCCAGCAGCCGAACAGGGGCCGGAAACACCATATATTTT. Its protein product is CASSRTGAGNTIYF.

This chain links TRBV5-1 with TRBJ1-2, with 9 nucleotides matching TRBD1. The CDR3 spans 16 residues. The germline gives CDR1 SGHRS, CDR2 YFSETQ. V trimming: 4 bases; J trimming: 4 bases; junction bases outside the gene matches: 11. The DNA of the CDR3 is TGCGCCAGCAGCAAGGACAGGGGAGGAGAGTCCTATGGCTACACCTTC. Protein sequence: CASSKDRGGESYGYTF.

In nucleotides, the CDR3 is TGTGCCAGCAGTGAAGTGCAGCGAGTTAACTATGGCTACACCTTC. This codes for CASSEVQRVNYGYTF. This rearrangement joins TRBV2 to TRBJ1-2; D is ambiguous. Germline V gene lookup returns CDR1 SNHLY and CDR2 FYNNEI. The length of the CDR3 is 15 residues. With 1 base removed from V and 1 base from J, the gap between germline ends came to 10 bases.

The gene calls are TRBV12-3 or TRBV12-4 and TRBJ1-1; D uncertain. This CDR3 is 13 amino acids long. Trimming removed 5 bases at V and 1 base at J, with 8 bases between. This CDR3 is CASSRGQNTEAFF. In DNA form, the CDR3 reads TGTGCCAGCAGTCGTGGGCAGAACACTGAAGCTTTCTTT.